The 20 T cell receptor beta chains listed next were all sequenced from one sample in a study of blood T cell repertoires in COVID-19. TCRdb keeps only in-frame clones here, not all; method: immunoSEQ multiplex PCR. The profile shows under 400,000 clones, roughly 87% of them singletons. Sequencing was performed on peripheral blood. Receptors originate from a woman between 55 and 75 years old with COVID-19, enrolled during active disease.

The V call is TRBV19, the J call TRBJ1-1, with 8 bases that match TRBD1. The CDR3 is 11 residues long. The ends lost 10 bases at V and 6 bases at J; junction bases unmatched: 4. The germline V gene encodes CDR1 LNHDA and CDR2 SQIVND (reference sequence). CDR3 in amino acids: CATDRGPEAFF. The DNA of the CDR3 is TGTGCCACCGACAGGGGCCCTGAAGCTTTCTTT.

The chain combines TRBV5-1 with TRBJ1-1; 7 nucleotides match TRBD1. Germline-derived CDR1 and CDR2 are SGHRS and YFSETQ. This CDR3 spans 15 amino acids. V gave up 4 bases and J gave up 2 bases; unmatched junction bases: 8. The DNA of the CDR3 is TGCGCCAGCAGCCACGACCAGGGGGGAAACACTGAAGCTTTCTTT. Amino acid sequence: CASSHDQGGNTEAFF.

This chain's CDR3 is CASSKRSSPLHF. In DNA, the CDR3 is TGTGCCAGCAGCAAGAGGAGTTCACCCCTCCACTTT. J is TRBJ1-6 and V is TRBV2; the D is unclear. Germline loops: CDR1 SNHLY, CDR2 FYNNEI. Trimming shortened V by 6 bases and J by 9 bases, and 9 bases separated the two germline ends. This CDR3 region has 12 residues.

The J gene is TRBJ1-2, the V gene TRBV24-1; D call uncertain. V was cut by 1 base and J by 6 bases, with 11 bases left in between. Germline CDR1 KGHDR, CDR2 SFDVKD. There are 14 residues in the CDR3. The CDR3 loop reads CATSDLRRENGYTF. DNA for the CDR3: TGTGCCACCAGTGATTTACGTCGGGAGAATGGCTACACCTTC.

The V gene is TRBV2, the J gene TRBJ1-2; 8 nucleotides line up with TRBD1. CDR1 SNHLY and CDR2 FYNNEI come from the germline V gene. The length of the CDR3 is 13 residues. The V gene end was trimmed by 7 bases and the J gene end by 5 bases; junction bases not matched to a gene: 6. The CDR3: CASILGTGYGYTF. In DNA, the CDR3 is TGTGCCAGCATCCTAGGGACAGGTTATGGCTACACCTTC. Full variable domain (rest looked up from reference TRBV2 and TRBJ1-2): EPEVTQTPSHQVTQMGQEVILRCVPISNHLYFYWYRQILGQKVEFLVSFYNNEISEKSEIFDDQFSVERPDGSNFTLKIRSTKLEDSAMYFCASILGTGYGYTFGSGTRLTVV.

Points on this clone: The same CDR3 also results from other DNA sequences found in this sample. The chain combines TRBV7-3 with TRBJ2-3; 9 bases align to TRBD1. This CDR3 is built from 15 residues. CDR1 and CDR2 (germline): SGHTA, FQGTGA. The trim removed 5 bases at V and 1 base at J, leaving 4 bases unmatched. The CDR3 DNA sequence: TGTGCCAGCAGCCCAACAGGGGGCGGCACAGATACGCAGTATTTT. Amino acids: CASSPTGGGTDTQYF. The full variable domain, in which reference TRBV7-3 and TRBJ2-3 provide the parts outside the CDR3, is GAGVSQTPSNKVTEKGKYVELRCDPISGHTALYWYRQSLGQGPEFLIYFQGTGAADDSGLPNDRFFAVRPEGSVSTLKIQRTERGDSAVYLCASSPTGGGTDTQYFGPGTRLTVL.

The chain joins TRBV5-1 to TRBJ2-5; 15 bases map to TRBD2. The J segment lost 3 bases and the V segment lost 4 bases, leaving 4 bases of the junction unmatched. CDR3 length equals 16 residues. Germline lookup yields CDR1 SGHRS and CDR2 YFSETQ. CDR3 amino acids: CASSMGTSGGKETQYF. In DNA, the CDR3 is TGCGCCAGCAGCATGGGGACTAGCGGGGGGAAAGAGACCCAGTACTTC.

This chain connects TRBV5-1 to TRBJ2-1, with TRBD2 identical over 7 bases. The CDR3 extends over 16 amino acids. Germline lookup yields CDR1 SGHRS and CDR2 YFSETQ. The V and J ends lost 0 bases and 1 base, in that order; junction bases with no gene match: 4. CDR3 nucleotides: TGCGCCAGCAGCTTGGCTCCGGGAGGATCCTACAATGAGCAGTTCTTC. Protein product: CASSLAPGGSYNEQFF.

This chain joins TRBV14 and TRBJ1-1, with D possibly TRBD1 on 5 matching bases. The CDR3 covers 16 residues. CDR1 is SGHDN, CDR2 FVKESK, per germline. V was clipped by 0 bases and J by 10 bases, with 21 bases between them. CDR3 nucleotides: TGTGCCAGCAGCCAAGATACGGCCTTCGGGGGTCGGGGAGCTTTCTTT. Amino acid sequence: CASSQDTAFGGRGAFF.

This clone was seen a single time. The chain is built from TRBV6-5 and TRBJ1-3, with D possibly matching TRBD1 (6 bases). V was pared by 6 bases and J by 2 bases, with 14 bases between. Germline V gene sequence: CDR1 MNHEY, CDR2 SVGAGI. This CDR3 spans 15 amino acids. CDR3 nucleotides: TGTGCCAGCAGAGGGAGGGGGGCAACTGGAAACACCATATATTTT. Translated, it gives CASRGRGATGNTIYF.

This clone was observed a handful of times. The rearrangement uses TRBV18 and TRBJ1-2; 7 positions match TRBD1. Germline assignment: CDR1 KGHSH and CDR2 LQKENI. Germline trimming cut 3 bases from V and 4 bases from J; bases unmatched to any gene: 14. CDR3 size: 17 residues. The CDR3 DNA is TGTGCCAGCTCACCTCGACAAGACAGGGCGTCGAGCTATGGCTACACCTTC. Encoded protein: CASSPRQDRASSYGYTF.

This chain joins TRBV19 and TRBJ2-1; D is perhaps TRBD1 (6 bases). The CDR3 extends over 16 amino acids. Looked up from germline, CDR1 is LNHDA and CDR2 is SQIVND (reference sequence). V gave up 5 bases and J gave up 6 bases, with 20 bases separating them. This chain's CDR3 is CASSRPGTPPFNEQFF. The CDR3 nucleotides read TGTGCCAGTAGTCGGCCCGGGACACCACCCTTCAATGAGCAGTTCTTC. Full variable domain (remainder filled in from reference TRBV19 and TRBJ2-1): DGGITQSPKYLFRKEGQNVTLSCEQNLNHDAMYWYRQDPGQGLRLIYYSQIVNDFQKGDIAEGYSVSREKKESFPLTVTSAQKNPTAFYLCASSRPGTPPFNEQFFGPGTRLTVL.

The chain is built from TRBV4-2 and TRBJ1-5; D uncertain. The V gene's germline CDR1 is LGHNA and CDR2 YNFKEQ. V lost 0 bases and J 1 base, leaving 13 bases between the germline ends. The CDR3 totals 17 residues. CDR3 amino acids: CASSQDARLESNQPQHF. DNA of the CDR3: TGTGCCAGCAGCCAAGACGCCAGATTGGAGAGCAATCAGCCCCAGCATTTT.

This chain connects TRBV18 to TRBJ2-2; the match to TRBD2 covers 7 bases. The CDR3 length is 14 residues. CDR1 and CDR2 from the germline V gene are KGHSH and LQKENI. Losses at the gene ends were 0 bases for V and 7 bases for J; bases not matched to a gene: 2. The CDR3 region is CASSPPERGGELFF. CDR3 DNA sequence: TGTGCCAGCTCACCACCGGAGCGGGGCGGGGAGCTGTTTTTT.

This rearrangement joins TRBV5-1 to TRBJ2-7; D might be TRBD1 (6 bases). The germline V and J ends were trimmed by 6 bases and 2 bases, with 12 bases remaining between them. CDR1 and CDR2 (germline): SGHRS, YFSETQ. This CDR3 spans 13 amino acids. In nucleotides, the CDR3 is TGCGCCAGCAAGGGGACATCCGCCTACGAGCAGTACTTC. This gives the protein CASKGTSAYEQYF.

The chain carries TRBV7-2 and TRBJ2-1; weak D call: TRBD1 (5 bases). The length of the CDR3 is 11 residues. Germline-derived CDR1 and CDR2 are SGHTA and FQGNSA. The V end lost 1 base, the J end lost 15 bases, and 10 bases lay between the germline ends. This CDR3 is CASSLETEAFF. In nucleotides, the CDR3 is TGTGCCAGCAGCTTAGAGACAGAGGCGTTCTTC.

Here the CDR3 reads CASSAGDGHSYEQYF. The CDR3 DNA reads as TGTGCCAGCAGCGCGGGGGACGGACACTCCTACGAGCAGTACTTC. The J gene is TRBJ2-7, the V gene TRBV9, with D possibly matching TRBD2 (6 bases). V lost 3 bases and J lost 0, with 13 bases in between. Germline V CDR1 and CDR2: SGDLS, YYNGEE. The CDR3 totals 15 residues.

V gene TRBV28 combines with J gene TRBJ1-2; D might be TRBD1 (5 bases). Germline V lookup: CDR1 MDHEN, CDR2 SYDVKM. V lost 2 bases and J lost 4, with 11 bases in between. The CDR3 totals 14 residues. The CDR3 loop is CASSLVSRVYGYTF. CDR3 DNA: TGTGCCAGCAGTTTAGTGTCCAGGGTCTATGGCTACACCTTC.

The chain recombines TRBV7-2 with TRBJ1-6; D gene uncertain. Germline CDR1 reads SGHTA; CDR2 reads FQGNSA. The CDR3 spans 15 residues. V shed 3 bases and J shed 2 bases, with 8 bases lying between them. The CDR3 DNA reads as TGTGCCAGCAGCTTTAGCCATACCTATAATTCACCCCTCCACTTT. It translates to CASSFSHTYNSPLHF.

The chain joins TRBV5-1 to TRBJ2-2; D is undetermined. This CDR3 has 16 residues. CDR1 SGHRS and CDR2 YFSETQ come from the germline V gene. The V end was cut by 0 bases, the J end by 0 bases, with 9 bases between. CDR3 loop: CASSLARFANTGELFF. In nucleotides, the CDR3 is TGCGCCAGCAGCTTGGCACGGTTCGCGAACACCGGGGAGCTGTTTTTT.